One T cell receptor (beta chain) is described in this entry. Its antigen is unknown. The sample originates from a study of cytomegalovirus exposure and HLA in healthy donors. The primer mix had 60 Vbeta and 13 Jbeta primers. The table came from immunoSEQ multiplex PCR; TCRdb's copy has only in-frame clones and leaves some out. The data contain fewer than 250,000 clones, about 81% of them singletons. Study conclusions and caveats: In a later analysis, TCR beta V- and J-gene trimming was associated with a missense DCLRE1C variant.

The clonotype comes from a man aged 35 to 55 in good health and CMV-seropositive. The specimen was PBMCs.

This CDR3 reads CASSVAPSINEKLFF. For the CDR3, the DNA is TGTGCCAGCAGCGTTGCCCCGAGTATTAATGAAAAACTGTTTTTT. The rearrangement links TRBV9 to TRBJ1-4; D unresolved. This CDR3 comprises 15 residues. Trimming took 2 bases from V and 4 from J, leaving 12 bases between them. Germline V lookup: CDR1 SGDLS, CDR2 YYNGEE.